This T cell receptor (beta chain) was recovered during a study of blood T cells in healthy people across ages. A sample-barcoded 5' primer and a J-beta primer mix were used in a second PCR of about 6 to 11 cycles. MiXCR, run by TCRdb on the 5' RACE reads, gives a single entry per CDR3 protein. The repertoire consists of more than 650,000 distinct CDR3 sequences, with more than 25% occurring once and the leading ten covering 3%. In germline, CDR1 is SGHVS, CDR2 FNYEAQ. The length of the CDR3 is 15 residues. Trimming at V came to 2 bases and at J to 6 bases, leaving 2 bases not matched to a gene. These data also formed part of another study, on T cells of mothers and their children.

The genes are TRBV7-6 and TRBJ1-4; 11 nucleotides line up with TRBD1. This TCR came from a boy under 18 in good health. Sequencing was performed on blood. The CDR3 spells CASSLRTGGYEKLFF. CDR3 DNA: TGTGCCAGCAGCTTAAGGACAGGGGGCTATGAAAAACTGTTTTTT. Using reference TRBV7-6 and TRBJ1-4 for the parts outside the CDR3, the full variable domain is GAGVSQSPRYKVTKRGQDVALRCDPISGHVSLYWYRQALGQGPEFLTYFNYEAQQDKSGLPNDRFSAERPEGSISTLTIQRTEQRDSAMYRCASSLRTGGYEKLFFGSGTQLSVL.